This is a list of T cell receptor beta chains from one sample in a study of high-grade serous ovarian cancer treatment subgroups. Measured with immunoSEQ multiplex PCR; TCRdb has only the in-frame clones, and not every one. The sample holds about 16,000 clones, 86% seen once. The sequencing sample was made of tumor tissue. The source is a human donor with high-grade serous ovarian cancer. The CDR3 runs from the conserved cysteine through the conserved F or W. Each record gives: V gene, J gene, clone size, D gene, CDR3 DNA, CDR3 protein. The D gene is left open where the match is weak. Expanded clones get a size class; other rows say once, few or many, or leave the size out.

TRBV6-5,TRBJ1-4,few,.,TGTGCCAGCAGAATAACAGCGTCTAATGAAAAACTGTTTTTT,CASRITASNEKLFF
TRBV30,TRBJ2-7,once,.,TGTGCCTGGAGCCTAAGGCGGACCTACGAGCAGTACTTC,CAWSLRRTYEQYF
TRBV9,TRBJ2-7,.,.,TGTGCCAGCAGCGTAGACGTACAGAGCTCCTACGAGCAGTACTTC,CASSVDVQSSYEQYF
TRBV27,TRBJ2-5,.,.,TGTGCCAGCAGTTTGATCCGGGGGGCCCAAGAGACCCAGTACTTC,CASSLIRGAQETQYF
TRBV5-1,TRBJ2-1,once,.,TGCGCCAGCAGCTTGGACTCGGTATACAATGAGCAGTTCTTC,CASSLDSVYNEQFF
TRBV6-5,TRBJ1-1,.,.,TGTGCCAGCAGTCGCCACCGGGACATGAACACTGAAGCTTTCTTT,CASSRHRDMNTEAFF
TRBV2,TRBJ1-1,.,.,TGTGCCAGCGGGTTGTTTCCACGTACTGAAGCTTTCTTT,CASGLFPRTEAFF
TRBV7-6,TRBJ1-3,few,TRBD1,TGTGCCAGCAGCTTAGATATCTCCGGGACAGGCTCTGGAAACACCATATATTTT,CASSLDISGTGSGNTIYF
TRBV2,TRBJ2-7,.,TRBD1,TGTGCCAGCAGAGCAGGGGGCTACGAGCAGTACTTC,CASRAGGYEQYF
TRBV5-1,TRBJ2-3,few,TRBD2,TGCGCCAGCTCAACGGGGGGGCACGCAGATACGCAGTATTTT,CASSTGGHADTQYF
TRBV4-1,TRBJ2-5,.,TRBD2,TGCGCCAGCAGCCAAGAAACGGGGGGTAGCGGGGGGCCTGTGGAGACCCAGTACTTC,CASSQETGGSGGPVETQYF
TRBV18,TRBJ2-5,.,.,TGTGCCAGCTCACCACGGGGGGTCGAGACCCAGTACTTC,CASSPRGVETQYF
TRBV14,TRBJ1-6,.,.,TGTGCCAGCAGGCCGGGACACCTCTCTCTCTGGAATTCACCCCTCCACTTT,CASRPGHLSLWNSPLHF
TRBV11-2,TRBJ1-6,few,.,TGTGCCAGCACGCCGGCGCCCAATTCACCCCTCCACTTT,CASTPAPNSPLHF
TRBV9,TRBJ1-2,.,.,TGTGCCAGCAGCGTAGGAAATTGGGCAGGGGCCTATGGCTACACCTTC,CASSVGNWAGAYGYTF
TRBV5-6,TRBJ1-2,.,.,TGTGCCAGCAGCGGATTTCGGCGCGAAGGCTACACCTTC,CASSGFRREGYTF
TRBV19,TRBJ2-2,.,TRBD1,TGTGCCAGTAGTCCTACAGGGGGCCTGTACACCGGGGAGCTGTTTTTT,CASSPTGGLYTGELFF
TRBV30,TRBJ2-2,.,.,TGTGCCTGGAAATGGAGCTACAGCGGGGAGCTGTTTTTT,CAWKWSYSGELFF
TRBV5-4,TRBJ2-5,.,TRBD2,TGTGCCAGCAGCGATGGGACTAGCGACGAGACCCAGTACTTC,CASSDGTSDETQYF
TRBV18,TRBJ1-3,.,.,TGTGCCAGCTCACCATATAACAGGGTGGGATCCACCATATATTTT,CASSPYNRVGSTIYF
TRBV21-1,TRBJ1-5,.,.,TGTGCCAGGGGACTCCCCGGGGGTAGCAATCAGCCCCAGCATTTT,CARGLPGGSNQPQHF
TRBV5-1,TRBJ1-5,.,.,TGCGCCAGCAGCTTAGGGGGACTTGATCAGCCCCAGCATTTT,CASSLGGLDQPQHF
TRBV27,TRBJ2-1,once,TRBD2,TGTGCCAGCAGATATAGCGGGGGCAATGAGCAGTTCTTC,CASRYSGGNEQFF
TRBV9,TRBJ1-3,.,.,TGTGCCAGCAGCAGGGGGGGGAACTCTGGAAACACCATATATTTT,CASSRGGNSGNTIYF
TRBV29-1,TRBJ2-3,few,.,TGCAGCGTTGAAGATCCCCTCCGGAGGGCCGTAGGTGCAGATACGCAGTATTTT,CSVEDPLRRAVGADTQYF
TRBV2,TRBJ2-7,once,TRBD1,TGTGCCAGCAGTTTTGGACAGGCCCTCTTCTACGAGCAGTACTTC,CASSFGQALFYEQYF
TRBV21-1,TRBJ2-7,few,.,TGTGCCAGCAGCATCTACAGAGGGAGGGCATCCTACGAGCAGTACTTC,CASSIYRGRASYEQYF
TRBV9,TRBJ2-2,once,.,TGTGCCAGCAGCGTAGCGGAGGGGGAGCTGTTTTTT,CASSVAEGELFF
TRBV28,TRBJ1-6,once,.,TGTGCCAGCAGGGGTGGGGTTTCACCCCTCCACTTT,CASRGGVSPLHF
TRBV7-9,TRBJ2-3,.,TRBD1,TGTGCCGGACAGGACAGGACCACAGATACGCAGTATTTT,CAGQDRTTDTQYF
TRBV27,TRBJ2-7,.,TRBD1,TGTGCCAGCAGTTCCTTCTCGGACAGGGTGCGACCCGAGCAGTACTTC,CASSSFSDRVRPEQYF
TRBV11-2,TRBJ2-2,.,.,TGTGCCAGCAGCCGGCGGGCGTCAGGATCTATGGAGAACACCGGGGAGCTGTTTTTT,CASSRRASGSMENTGELFF
TRBV6-5,TRBJ1-2,.,TRBD1,TGTGCCAGCAGCCCAGACAGGGGACTTGGCTACACCTTC,CASSPDRGLGYTF
TRBV27,TRBJ1-4,.,TRBD1,TGTGCCAGCACGGGACTTGGACAGGAAAATGAAAAACTGTTTTTT,CASTGLGQENEKLFF
TRBV4-2,TRBJ1-2,.,.,TGTGCCAGCAGCCAAGAAGGGATAGGCTACACCTTC,CASSQEGIGYTF
TRBV5-1,TRBJ1-2,few,.,TGCGCCAGCAGCTACCGGGACTCTTCAGCTAACTATGGCTACACCTTC,CASSYRDSSANYGYTF
TRBV7-2,TRBJ2-7,.,.,TGTGCCAGCAGCTTACAACAGGGTAACTACGAGCAGTACTTC,CASSLQQGNYEQYF
TRBV14,TRBJ1-1,.,.,TGTGCCAGCAGCCAAGGGCCTGAAGCTTTCTTT,CASSQGPEAFF
TRBV5-6,TRBJ1-1,.,.,TGTGCCAGCAGCTTTTATTTATCGGGCAGGGAAGCTTTCTTT,CASSFYLSGREAFF
TRBV9,TRBJ2-1,.,.,TGTGCCAGTACAAATCAGGGAATAAACTACAATGAGCAGTTCTTC,CASTNQGINYNEQFF
TRBV5-4,TRBJ2-7,few,.,TGTGCCAGCAGTAAGGAAGGGGGAACCTACGAGCAGTACTTC,CASSKEGGTYEQYF
TRBV7-2,TRBJ2-7,.,.,TGTGCCAGCAGCTTAGACGGGGCCTCATCCGAGCAGTACTTC,CASSLDGASSEQYF
TRBV5-1,TRBJ2-7,once,.,TGCGCCAGCGCTCCAGGACTGCAGAACTACGAGCAGTACTTC,CASAPGLQNYEQYF
TRBV7-8,TRBJ1-1,.,.,TGTGCCAGCAGCTTTTCGAACACTGAAGCTTTCTTT,CASSFSNTEAFF
TRBV4-2,TRBJ2-5,.,TRBD2,TGTGCCAGCAGCCCAAACGGGGGACTAGCGGGGGAGACCCAGTACTTC,CASSPNGGLAGETQYF
TRBV13,TRBJ2-3,.,.,TGTGCCAGCAGCTTTCCCCAAAGCACAGATACGCAGTATTTT,CASSFPQSTDTQYF
TRBV7-2,TRBJ2-5,once,TRBD1,TGTGCCAGCAGCTTATCAAGGCAGGGGGCCCAGTACTTC,CASSLSRQGAQYF
TRBV11-2,TRBJ1-1,.,.,TGTGCCAGCAGCTCCGGGGGGAGCGGAGCTTTCTTT,CASSSGGSGAFF
TRBV5-1,TRBJ2-1,.,.,TGCGCCAGCAGTTCTGTAATCGTCGACAATGAGCAGTTCTTC,CASSSVIVDNEQFF